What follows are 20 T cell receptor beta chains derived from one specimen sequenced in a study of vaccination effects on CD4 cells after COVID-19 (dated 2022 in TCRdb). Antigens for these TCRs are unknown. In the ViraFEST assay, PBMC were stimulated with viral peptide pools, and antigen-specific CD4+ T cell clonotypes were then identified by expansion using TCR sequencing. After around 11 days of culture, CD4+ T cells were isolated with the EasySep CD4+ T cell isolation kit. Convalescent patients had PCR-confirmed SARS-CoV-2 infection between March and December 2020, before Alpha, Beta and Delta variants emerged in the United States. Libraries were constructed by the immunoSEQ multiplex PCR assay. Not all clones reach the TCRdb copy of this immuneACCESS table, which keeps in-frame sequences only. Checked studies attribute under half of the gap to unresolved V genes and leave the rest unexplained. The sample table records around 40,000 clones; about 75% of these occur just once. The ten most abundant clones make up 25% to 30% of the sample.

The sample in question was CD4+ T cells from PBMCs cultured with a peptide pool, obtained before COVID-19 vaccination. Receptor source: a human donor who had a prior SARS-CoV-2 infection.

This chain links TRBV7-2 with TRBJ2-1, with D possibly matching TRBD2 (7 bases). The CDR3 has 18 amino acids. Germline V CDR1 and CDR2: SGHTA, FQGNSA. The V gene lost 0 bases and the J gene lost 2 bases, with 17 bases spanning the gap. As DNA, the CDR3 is TGTGCCAGCAGCTTAGCGGGGGGGCCAGCGGGAACCTACAATGAGCAGTTCTTC. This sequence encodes CASSLAGGPAGTYNEQFF.

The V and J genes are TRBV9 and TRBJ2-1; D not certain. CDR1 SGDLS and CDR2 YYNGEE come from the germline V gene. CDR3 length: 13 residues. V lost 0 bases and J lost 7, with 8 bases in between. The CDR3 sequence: CASSVGSRNEQFF. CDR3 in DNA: TGTGCCAGCAGCGTAGGTTCTCGGAATGAGCAGTTCTTC.

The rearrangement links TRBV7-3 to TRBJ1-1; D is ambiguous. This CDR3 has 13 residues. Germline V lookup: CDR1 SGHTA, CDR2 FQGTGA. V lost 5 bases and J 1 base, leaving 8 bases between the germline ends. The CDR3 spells CASSPTSNTEAFF. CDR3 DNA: TGTGCCAGCAGCCCTACATCGAACACTGAAGCTTTCTTT.

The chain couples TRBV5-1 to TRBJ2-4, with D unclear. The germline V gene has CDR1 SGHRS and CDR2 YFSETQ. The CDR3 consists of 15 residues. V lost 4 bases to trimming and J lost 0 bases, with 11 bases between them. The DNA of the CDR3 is TGCGCCAGCAGCGACTTTGCCATAGCCAAAAACATTCAGTACTTC. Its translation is CASSDFAIAKNIQYF. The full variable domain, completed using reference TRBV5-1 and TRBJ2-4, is KAGVTQTPRYLIKTRGQQVTLSCSPISGHRSVSWYQQTPGQGLQFLFEYFSETQRNKGNFPGRFSGRQFSNSRSEMNVSTLELGDSALYLCASSDFAIAKNIQYFGAGTRLSVL.

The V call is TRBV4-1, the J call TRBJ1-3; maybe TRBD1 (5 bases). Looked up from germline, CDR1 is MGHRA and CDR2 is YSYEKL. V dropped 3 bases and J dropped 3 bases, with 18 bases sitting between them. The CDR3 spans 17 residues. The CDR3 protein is CASSQSWQGTYGNTIYF. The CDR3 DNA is TGCGCCAGCAGCCAGAGCTGGCAGGGAACTTATGGAAACACCATATATTTT.

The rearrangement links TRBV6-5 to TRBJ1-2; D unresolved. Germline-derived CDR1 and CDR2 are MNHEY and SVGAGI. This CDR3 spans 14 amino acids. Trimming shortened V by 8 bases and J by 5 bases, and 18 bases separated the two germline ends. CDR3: CASSMRTSPYGYTF. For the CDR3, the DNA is TGTGCCAGCTCAATGAGGACCAGCCCGTATGGCTACACCTTC.

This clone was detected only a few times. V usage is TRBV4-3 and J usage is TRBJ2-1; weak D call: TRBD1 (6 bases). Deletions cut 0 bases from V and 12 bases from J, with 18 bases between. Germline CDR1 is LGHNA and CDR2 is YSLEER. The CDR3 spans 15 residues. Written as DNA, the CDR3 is TGCGCCAGCAGCCAAGAGTTCTTGGAACAGGGTAGGCAGTTCTTC. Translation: CASSQEFLEQGRQFF.

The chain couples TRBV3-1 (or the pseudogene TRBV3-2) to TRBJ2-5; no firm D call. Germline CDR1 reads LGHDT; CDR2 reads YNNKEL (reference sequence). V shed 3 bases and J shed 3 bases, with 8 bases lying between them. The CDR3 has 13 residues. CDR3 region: CASSQWAEETQYF. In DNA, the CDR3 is TGTGCCAGCAGCCAGTGGGCAGAAGAGACCCAGTACTTC.

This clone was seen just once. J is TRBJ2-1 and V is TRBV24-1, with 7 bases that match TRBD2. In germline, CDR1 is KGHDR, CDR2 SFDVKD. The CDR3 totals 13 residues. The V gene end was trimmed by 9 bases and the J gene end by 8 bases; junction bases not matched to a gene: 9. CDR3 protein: CATGVGGSDEQFF. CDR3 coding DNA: TGTGCCACCGGGGTGGGCGGGAGCGATGAGCAGTTCTTC.

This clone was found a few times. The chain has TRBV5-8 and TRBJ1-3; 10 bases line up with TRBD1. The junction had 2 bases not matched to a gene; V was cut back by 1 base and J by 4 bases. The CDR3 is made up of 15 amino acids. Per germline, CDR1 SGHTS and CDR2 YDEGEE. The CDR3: CASSLWTGGGNTIYF. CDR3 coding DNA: TGTGCCAGCAGCTTGTGGACAGGGGGAGGAAACACCATATATTTT. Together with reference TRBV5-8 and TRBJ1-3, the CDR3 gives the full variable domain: EAGVTQSPTHLIKTRGQQATLRCSPISGHTSVYWYQQALGLGLQFLLWYDEGEERNRGNFPPRFSGRQFPNYSSELNVNALELEDSALYLCASSLWTGGGNTIYFGEGSWLTVV.

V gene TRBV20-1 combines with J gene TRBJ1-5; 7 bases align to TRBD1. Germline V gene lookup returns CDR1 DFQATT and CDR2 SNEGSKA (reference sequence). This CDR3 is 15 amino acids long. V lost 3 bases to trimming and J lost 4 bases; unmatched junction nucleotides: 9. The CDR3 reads CSASRTGNDNQPQHF. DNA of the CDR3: TGCAGTGCTAGTCGGACAGGCAATGATAATCAGCCCCAGCATTTT.

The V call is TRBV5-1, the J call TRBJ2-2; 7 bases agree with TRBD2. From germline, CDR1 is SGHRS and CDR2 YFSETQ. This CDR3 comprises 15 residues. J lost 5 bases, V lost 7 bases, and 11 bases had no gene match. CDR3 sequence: CASYLGLADTGELFF. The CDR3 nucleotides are TGCGCCAGCTACCTGGGGCTAGCGGATACCGGGGAGCTGTTTTTT.

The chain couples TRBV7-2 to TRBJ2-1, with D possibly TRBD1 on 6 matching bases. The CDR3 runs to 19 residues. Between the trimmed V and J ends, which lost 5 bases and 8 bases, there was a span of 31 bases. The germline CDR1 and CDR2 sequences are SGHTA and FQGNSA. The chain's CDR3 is CASSAMGLRSTGSMDEQFF. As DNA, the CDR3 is TGTGCCAGCAGCGCAATGGGCTTGCGGTCAACAGGGTCGATGGATGAGCAGTTCTTC.

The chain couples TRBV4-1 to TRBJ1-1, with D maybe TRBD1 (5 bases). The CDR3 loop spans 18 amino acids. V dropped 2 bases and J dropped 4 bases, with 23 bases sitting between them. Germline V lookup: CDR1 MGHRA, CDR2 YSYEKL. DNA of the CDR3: TGCGCCAGCAGCCAAAGGGTTGTTATCGGTCGGGGGGTCACTGAAGCTTTCTTT. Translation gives CASSQRVVIGRGVTEAFF.

The CDR3 nucleotides are TGTGCCAGCAGCCCCGGGAGGGGCTATGGCTACACCTTC. Protein: CASSPGRGYGYTF. The V and J genes are TRBV7-3 and TRBJ1-2; TRBD1 is a possible D gene (5 bases). This CDR3 region has 13 residues. The V end was cut by 5 bases, the J end by 4 bases, with 11 bases between. Germline CDR1 SGHTA, CDR2 FQGTGA.

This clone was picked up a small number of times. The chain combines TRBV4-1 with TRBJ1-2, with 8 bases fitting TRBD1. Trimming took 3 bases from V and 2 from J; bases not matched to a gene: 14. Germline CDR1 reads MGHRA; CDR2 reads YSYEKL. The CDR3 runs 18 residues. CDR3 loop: CASSQTLKKDRGNYGYTF. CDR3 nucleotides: TGCGCCAGCAGCCAGACCCTAAAAAAAGACAGGGGAAACTATGGCTACACCTTC.

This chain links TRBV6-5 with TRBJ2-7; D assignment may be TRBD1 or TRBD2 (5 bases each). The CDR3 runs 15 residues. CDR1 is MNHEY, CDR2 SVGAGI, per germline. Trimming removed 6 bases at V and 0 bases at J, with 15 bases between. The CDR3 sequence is CASREYRDPSYEQYF. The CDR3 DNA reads TGTGCCAGCAGAGAGTACCGGGACCCCTCCTACGAGCAGTACTTC.

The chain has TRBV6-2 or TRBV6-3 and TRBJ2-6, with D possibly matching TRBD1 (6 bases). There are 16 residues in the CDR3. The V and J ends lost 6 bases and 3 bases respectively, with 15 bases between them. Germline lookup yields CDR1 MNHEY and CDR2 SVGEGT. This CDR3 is CASSIQGNGGANVLTF. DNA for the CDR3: TGTGCCAGCAGCATACAGGGAAATGGTGGGGCCAACGTCCTGACTTTC.

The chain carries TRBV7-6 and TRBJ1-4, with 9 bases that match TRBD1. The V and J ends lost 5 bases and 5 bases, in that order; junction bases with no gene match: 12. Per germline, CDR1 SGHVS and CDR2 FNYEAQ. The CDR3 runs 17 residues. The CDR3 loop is CASSPRAGTGINEKLFF. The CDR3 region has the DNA TGTGCCAGCAGCCCCCGAGCCGGGACAGGGATAAATGAAAAACTGTTTTTT.

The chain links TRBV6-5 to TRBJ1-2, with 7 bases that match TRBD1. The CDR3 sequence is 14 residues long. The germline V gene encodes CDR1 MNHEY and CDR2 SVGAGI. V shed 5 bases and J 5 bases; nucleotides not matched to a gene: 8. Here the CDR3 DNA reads TGTGCCAGCAGTCCGGGACAGACCCTTTATGGCTACACCTTC. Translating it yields CASSPGQTLYGYTF.